These 19 T cell receptor beta chains were all obtained from the same sample, sequenced in a study of OX40 agonist ivuxolimab in advanced cancers. This table comes from immunoSEQ multiplex PCR, and its TCRdb copy is limited to in-frame clones, with some not included. The repertoire holds approximately 92,000 clones, with more than 95% as singletons. The input for sequencing was CD4+ or CD8+ T cells sorted from blood, taken in a trial of the OX40 agonist ivuxolimab. The receptor set was obtained from an adult with an advanced solid tumor such as melanoma, head and neck, liver or kidney cancer.

The J gene is TRBJ2-7, the V gene TRBV7-9; TRBD1 matches at 7 bases. The J segment lost 6 bases and the V segment lost 5 bases, leaving 7 bases of the junction unmatched. Germline V CDR1 and CDR2: SEHNR, FQNEAQ (reference sequence). The CDR3 is 13 residues long. The CDR3 bases are TGTGCCAGCAGCCCATTGACAGGGACCGAGCAGTACTTC. This translates into CASSPLTGTEQYF.

This chain links TRBV27 with TRBJ2-3; D uncertain. The CDR3 runs to 14 residues. Germline assignment: CDR1 MNHEY and CDR2 SMNVEV (reference sequence). V lost 2 bases and J 0 bases, leaving 6 bases between the germline ends. The CDR3 nucleotides are TGTGCCAGCAGTTTAGTGCCTAGCACAGATACGCAGTATTTT. Its protein product is CASSLVPSTDTQYF.

The chain recombines TRBV6-4 with TRBJ1-2; the match to TRBD1 covers 8 bases. The length of the CDR3 is 15 residues. V lost 6 bases, J lost 4 bases, and 10 bases stayed unmatched. In germline, CDR1 is MRHNA, CDR2 SNTAGT. The CDR3 region has the DNA TGTGCCAGCAGCATCGACAGGGGTTCCCCCTATGGCTACACCTTC. It specifies CASSIDRGSPYGYTF.

To note about this clone: Other DNA sequences in this sample translate to the same CDR3. V usage is TRBV5-1 and J usage is TRBJ2-5, with TRBD2 as a possible D gene (7 bases). Per the germline V gene, CDR1 is SGHRS and CDR2 is YFSETQ. V was clipped by 0 bases and J by 1 base, with 10 bases between them. CDR3 size: 15 residues. The CDR3 DNA follows: TGCGCCAGCAGCTTGGGCGGGGGCTTCCAAGAGACCCAGTACTTC. This codes for CASSLGGGFQETQYF.

The chain joins TRBV19 to TRBJ2-2; possible D gene TRBD2, 6 bases. V gave up 7 bases and J gave up 5 bases, with 17 bases separating them. From germline, CDR1 is LNHDA and CDR2 SQIVND (reference sequence). This CDR3 spans 15 amino acids. The CDR3 DNA reads TGTGCCAGTAAGCCGATGGGGGGAGGAACCGGGGAGCTGTTTTTT. It yields the protein CASKPMGGGTGELFF.

The chain has TRBV5-1 and TRBJ2-1; 9 bases are shared with TRBD1. After removal of 4 bases from V and 6 bases from J, the junction contained 11 bases not matched to a gene. Germline values: CDR1 SGHRS, CDR2 YFSETQ. This CDR3 region has 16 residues. The CDR3 here is CASSAITGQGTNEQFF. The CDR3 DNA is TGCGCCAGCAGCGCGATAACCGGACAGGGGACCAATGAGCAGTTCTTC.

This clone was detected once. This sequence joins TRBV29-1 and TRBJ2-1, with TRBD1 matching 8 bases. V dropped 5 bases and J dropped 13; count of bases not matched to a gene: 10. CDR1 SQVTM and CDR2 ANQGSEA come from the germline V gene. The CDR3 extends over 12 amino acids. Here the CDR3 reads CSVTGTGTDQFF. CDR3 DNA: TGCAGCGTTACCGGGACAGGCACCGATCAGTTCTTC.

The rearrangement uses TRBV11-1 and TRBJ2-2, with D perhaps TRBD1 (5 bases). Between the trimmed V and J ends, which lost 6 bases and 5 bases, there was a span of 16 bases. Per the germline V gene, CDR1 is SGHAT and CDR2 is FQDESV (reference sequence). The CDR3 is made up of 15 amino acids. Here the CDR3 DNA reads TGTGCCAGCAGTCCAACGGCCAGGGTAACCGGGGAGCTGTTTTTT. Translating it yields CASSPTARVTGELFF.

This clone was counted once. The rearrangement uses TRBV19 and TRBJ1-2, with D tentatively TRBD1 (5 bases). Germline values: CDR1 LNHDA, CDR2 SQIVND (reference sequence). The CDR3 is 11 residues long. Trimming pared 10 bases from V and 3 bases from J, leaving 9 bases between. The CDR3 DNA is TGTGCCACAGACAGCTACTATGGCTACACCTTC. It encodes CATDSYYGYTF.

This chain links TRBV23-1 with TRBJ2-5; tentative D call: TRBD2 (6 bases). TRBV23-1 is known as an ORF, though its function is uncertain. V was cut by 4 bases and J by 5 bases, with 20 bases left in between. The CDR3 is 16 amino acids. The CDR3 here is CASSPSGGGGNETQYF. In DNA, the CDR3 is TGCGCCAGCAGTCCCTCTGGGGGAGGAGGTAACGAGACCCAGTACTTC.

The chain uses TRBV19 and TRBJ2-2; maybe TRBD1 (7 bases). The CDR3 has 17 amino acids. CDR1 LNHDA and CDR2 SQIVND come from the germline V gene (reference sequence). The V and J ends lost 0 bases and 7 bases respectively, with 18 bases between them. The CDR3 DNA reads as TGTGCCAGTAGTATAGACTGGACAGGCGGGATACGCGGGGAGCTGTTTTTT. Amino acids: CASSIDWTGGIRGELFF. Together with reference TRBV19 and TRBJ2-2, the CDR3 gives the full variable domain: DGGITQSPKYLFRKEGQNVTLSCEQNLNHDAMYWYRQDPGQGLRLIYYSQIVNDFQKGDIAEGYSVSREKKESFPLTVTSAQKNPTAFYLCASSIDWTGGIRGELFFGEGSRLTVL.

This rearrangement joins TRBV5-6 to TRBJ2-5; the match to TRBD2 covers 8 bases. V dropped 4 bases and J dropped 3; count of bases not matched to a gene: 2. The CDR3 is made up of 13 amino acids. The germline V gene encodes CDR1 SGHDT and CDR2 YYEEEE. The CDR3 loop is CASSMGLEETQYF. The CDR3 coding sequence is TGTGCCAGCAGCATGGGACTAGAAGAGACCCAGTACTTC. Using reference TRBV5-6 and TRBJ2-5 for the parts outside the CDR3, the full variable domain is DAGVTQSPTHLIKTRGQQVTLRCSPKSGHDTVSWYQQALGQGPQFIFQYYEEEERQRGNFPDRFSGHQFPNYSSELNVNALLLGDSALYLCASSMGLEETQYFGPGTRLLVL.

This clone was observed a single time. The chain links TRBV15 to TRBJ2-7, with D tentatively TRBD1 (5 bases). This CDR3 has 14 residues. Germline values: CDR1 LNHNV, CDR2 YYDKDF (reference sequence). V was trimmed by 5 bases and J by 1 base, leaving 12 bases between them. The CDR3 DNA reads as TGTGCCACCAGCGACCAGGGTACATCCTACGAGCAGTACTTC. The encoded protein is CATSDQGTSYEQYF.

The rearrangement links TRBV4-1 to TRBJ2-5, with 7 nucleotides matching TRBD2. V lost 0 bases to trimming and J lost 5 bases; unmatched junction nucleotides: 6. This CDR3 is 15 amino acids long. Germline V gene data show CDR1 as MGHRA and CDR2 as YSYEKL. CDR3 coding DNA: TGCGCCAGCAGCCAAGATTTAAGGGGAGGGGAGACCCAGTACTTC. Protein sequence: CASSQDLRGGETQYF.

The chain uses TRBV7-9 and TRBJ1-4; maybe TRBD1 (5 bases). CDR3 length: 13 residues. Germline CDR1 reads SEHNR; CDR2 reads FQNEAQ (reference sequence). V was shortened by 10 bases and J by 7 bases, with 16 bases between the two germline ends. CDR3 loop: CATRQSGGEKLFF. The CDR3 DNA follows: TGTGCCACCAGGCAGAGCGGGGGTGAAAAACTGTTTTTT.

The count of this clone is one. The CDR3 DNA is TGTGCCAGCAGCTTGGCGTTACAGGGACTAACCGGGGAGCTGTTTTTT. Its translation is CASSLALQGLTGELFF. The chain uses TRBV5-8 and TRBJ2-2; TRBD2 is a possible D gene (7 bases). V lost 0 bases to trimming and J lost 5 bases, with 14 bases between them. This CDR3 contains 16 residues. CDR1 and CDR2 from the germline V gene are SGHTS and YDEGEE.

The sample holds one count of this clone. The chain combines TRBV9 with TRBJ1-1; 7 bases are shared with TRBD1. CDR1 is SGDLS, CDR2 YYNGEE, per germline. The CDR3 has 15 amino acids. V trimming: 4 bases; J trimming: 1 base; junction bases outside the gene matches: 7. The CDR3 nucleotides are TGTGCCAGCAGCCCAGAACAGGGGCCGAACACTGAAGCTTTCTTT. Translation: CASSPEQGPNTEAFF.

The V call is TRBV19, the J call TRBJ1-2; a weak D match, TRBD1 (6 bases). Germline V lookup: CDR1 LNHDA, CDR2 SQIVND (reference sequence). The V end lost 8 bases, the J end lost 4 bases, and 14 bases lay between the germline ends. The CDR3 runs to 13 residues. The CDR3 bases are TGTGCCAGTTCCGGGACAACATCCTATGGCTACACCTTC. This sequence encodes CASSGTTSYGYTF.

V and J are TRBV29-1 and TRBJ2-1; D remains ambiguous. The CDR3 has 9 residues. Trimming left V 4 bases short and J 9 bases short, with 4 bases between. CDR1 is SQVTM, CDR2 ANQGSEA, per germline. The DNA for the CDR3 is TGCAGCGTTGGGAGTGAGCAGTTCTTC. It encodes CSVGSEQFF.